This passage covers 24 T cell receptor beta chains from one sample sequenced in a study of T cells in Graves' hyperthyroidism and ophthalmopathy. The TCR beta CDR3 regions underwent amplification using RNA transcripts as the source. The TCR CDR3 was amplified in a first-round RT-PCR using the HTBI primer set. TCRdb reprocessed the multiplex PCR reads via MiXCR and lists one record per CDR3 protein. The sample has about half a million distinct CDR3 sequences; about 16% are singletons. Sequences were obtained from blood. The receptors come from a woman aged 30 to 39 with Graves' ophthalmopathy.

This clonotype was picked up many times. The V and J genes are TRBV6-1 and TRBJ2-3, with D perhaps TRBD1 (6 bases). Germline V CDR1 and CDR2: MNHNS, SASEGT. V dropped 5 bases and J dropped 3 bases, with 18 bases sitting between them. CDR3 length: 16 amino acids. The CDR3 is CASSLYREISTDTQYF. As DNA, the CDR3 is TGTGCCAGCAGTCTTTACAGGGAGATCTCGACAGATACGCAGTATTTT.

This clonotype occurred a few times. V gene TRBV20-1 combines with J gene TRBJ1-2; TRBD1 matches 10 bases. Germline trimming cut 5 bases from V and 4 bases from J; bases unmatched to any gene: 10. CDR1 is DFQATT, CDR2 SNEGSKA, per germline (reference sequence). The CDR3 totals 15 residues. This chain's CDR3 is CSAHRRTGGVYGYTF. CDR3 DNA: TGCAGTGCTCATCGTCGGACAGGGGGGGTCTATGGCTACACCTTC.

This clonotype was detected ten times or more. The chain joins TRBV28 to TRBJ1-1; D is perhaps TRBD1 (5 bases). Trimming removed 4 bases from V and 5 bases from J, with 14 bases in between. The germline gives CDR1 MDHEN, CDR2 SYDVKM. The CDR3 is 14 residues long. The CDR3 region is CASSSTLRGTEAFF. As DNA, the CDR3 is TGTGCCAGCAGTTCAACCCTCCGGGGGACTGAAGCTTTCTTT.

This clonotype has more than one count but fewer than ten. This chain uses TRBV20-1 with TRBJ2-3; possible D gene TRBD2, 6 bases. The CDR3 is 12 residues long. Germline lookup yields CDR1 DFQATT and CDR2 SNEGSKA (reference sequence). V shed 1 base and J shed 8 bases, with 10 bases lying between them. As DNA, the CDR3 is TGCAGTGCTAGAGGGGCGGGACGTACGCAGTATTTT. Protein product: CSARGAGRTQYF.

The sample holds a few counts of this clonotype. The rearrangement joins TRBV5-1 to TRBJ2-5; 13 nucleotides agree with TRBD2. V was clipped by 3 bases and J by 3 bases; unmatched bases: 11. Germline CDR1 SGHRS, CDR2 YFSETQ. The CDR3 is 18 amino acids. The CDR3 DNA is TGCGCCAGCAGCTGGCCCGGCACTAGCGGGAGGGTTGAAGAGACCCAGTACTTC. Residues: CASSWPGTSGRVEETQYF.

The V gene is TRBV7-3, the J gene TRBJ2-2; 9 bases fit TRBD1. CDR1 is SGHTA and CDR2 is FQGTGA in the germline V gene. Unmatched junction bases numbered 14, after V lost 10 bases and J lost 8 bases. The CDR3 is 15 residues long. DNA for the CDR3: TGTGCCAAACCCACTCCGGGACAGGGAACTGGGGAGCTGTTTTTT. It encodes CAKPTPGQGTGELFF.

This clonotype showed up many times. The CDR3 loop reads CASSFRGMGQPQHF. The CDR3 region has the DNA TGTGCCAGCAGTTTTAGGGGAATGGGCCAGCCCCAGCATTTT. This chain joins TRBV27 and TRBJ1-5; D might be TRBD1 (5 bases). The ends were cut back, 3 bases at V and 7 bases at J, with 13 bases in the middle. The CDR3 has 14 residues. CDR1 and CDR2 (germline): MNHEY, SMNVEV (reference sequence).

At least ten counts were recorded for this clonotype. The chain links TRBV5-1 to TRBJ2-7, with TRBD1 identical over 9 bases. The V and J ends lost 4 bases and 3 bases, in that order; junction bases with no gene match: 8. The CDR3 spans 15 residues. Germline-derived CDR1 and CDR2 are SGHRS and YFSETQ. DNA for the CDR3: TGCGCCAGCAGCGATACCCCGGGACAGGGCTACGAGCAGTACTTC. Translated, it gives CASSDTPGQGYEQYF.

The sample holds many counts of this clonotype. The rearrangement joins TRBV5-5 to TRBJ1-1; no definite D call. Germline assignment: CDR1 SGHKS and CDR2 YYEKEE (reference sequence). Trimming left V 2 bases short and J 4 bases short, with 9 bases between. The CDR3 has 13 residues. In nucleotides, the CDR3 is TGTGCCAGCAGCTTCGCCGGTCGCACTGAAGCTTTCTTT. Translation: CASSFAGRTEAFF.

As DNA, the CDR3 is TGTGCCAGCAGCCGCACCTCTGGGGGCAATGAGCAGTTCTTC. Translated: CASSRTSGGNEQFF. This chain connects TRBV7-9 to TRBJ2-1; D tentatively fits TRBD1 or TRBD2 (5 bases each). The germline V gene has CDR1 SEHNR and CDR2 FQNEAQ (reference sequence). This CDR3 is 14 amino acids long. V dropped 5 bases and J dropped 6 bases, with 14 bases sitting between them. The full variable domain, its missing parts supplied by reference TRBV7-9 and TRBJ2-1, is DTGVSQNPRHKITKRGQNVTFRCDPISEHNRLYWYRQTLGQGPEFLTYFQNEAQLEKSRLLSDRFSAERPKGSFSTLEIQRTEQGDSAMYLCASSRTSGGNEQFFGPGTRLTVL.

This clonotype was seen a few times. V gene TRBV7-3 combines with J gene TRBJ2-3, with D unclear. Deletions cut 4 bases from V and 6 bases from J, with 11 bases between. The CDR3 consists of 13 residues. The germline V gene encodes CDR1 SGHTA and CDR2 FQGTGA. The CDR3 sequence: CASSSGPMDTQYF. DNA of the CDR3: TGTGCCAGCAGCTCGGGCCCCATGGATACGCAGTATTTT.

This clonotype occurred many times. The J gene is TRBJ2-2, the V gene TRBV7-2; 12 positions agree with TRBD2. After removal of 4 bases from V and 5 bases from J, the junction contained 2 bases not matched to a gene. This CDR3 is 15 amino acids long. The germline CDR1 and CDR2 sequences are SGHTA and FQGNSA. CDR3 sequence (DNA): TGTGCCAGCAGCTCAGGACTAGCGGGGACCGGGGAGCTGTTTTTT. Its translation: CASSSGLAGTGELFF.

The V call is TRBV2, the J call TRBJ2-7, with D perhaps matching TRBD1 (6 bases). This CDR3 contains 14 residues. V was cut by 0 bases and J by 3 bases, with 9 bases left in between. The germline CDR1 and CDR2 sequences are SNHLY and FYNNEI. The CDR3 DNA is TGTGCCAGCAGTGAAGCGGTACAGGGCTACGAGCAGTACTTC. Translating gives CASSEAVQGYEQYF. Variable domain in full (rest from reference TRBV2 and TRBJ2-7): EPEVTQTPSHQVTQMGQEVILRCVPISNHLYFYWYRQILGQKVEFLVSFYNNEISEKSEIFDDQFSVERPDGSNFTLKIRSTKLEDSAMYFCASSEAVQGYEQYFGPGTRLTVT.

The table lists this clonotype with a few counts. The chain recombines TRBV3-1 with TRBJ2-2; TRBD2 agrees at 7 bases. Germline V lookup: CDR1 LGHDT, CDR2 YNNKEL (reference sequence). This CDR3 has 16 residues. V trimming: 1 base; J trimming: 7 bases; junction bases outside the gene matches: 9. CDR3 coding DNA: TGTGCCAGCAGCCAAGGGCTTGCGGGAGCCCACGGGGAGCTGTTTTTT. Protein sequence: CASSQGLAGAHGELFF. Together with reference TRBV3-1 and TRBJ2-2, the CDR3 gives the full variable domain: DTAVSQTPKYLVTQMGNDKSIKCEQNLGHDTMYWYKQDSKKFLKIMFSYNNKELIINETVPNRFSPKSPDKAHLNLHINSLELGDSAVYFCASSQGLAGAHGELFFGEGSRLTVL.

This clonotype was counted at least ten times. J is TRBJ2-3 and V is TRBV20-1; 7 nucleotides line up with TRBD1. The CDR3 is 13 amino acids. From germline, CDR1 is DFQATT and CDR2 SNEGSKA (reference sequence). V lost 5 bases and J lost 1; bases outside the gene matches: 3. The CDR3 loop reads CSAAGTGTDTQYF. The CDR3 DNA reads TGCAGTGCTGCCGGGACAGGCACAGATACGCAGTATTTT.

This clonotype was seen ten or more times. V and J are TRBV20-1 and TRBJ2-1; D uncertain. The germline V and J ends were trimmed by 3 bases and 0 bases, with 12 bases remaining between them. CDR3 length: 15 residues. The germline CDR1 and CDR2 sequences are DFQATT and SNEGSKA (reference sequence). The CDR3 nucleotides are TGCAGTGCTAGGCCCGCGCGGAGCTCCTACAATGAGCAGTTCTTC. Protein: CSARPARSSYNEQFF.

Many counts were recorded for this clonotype. This chain links TRBV5-1 with TRBJ1-2; no firm D call. CDR3 length equals 13 residues. Germline V gives CDR1 SGHRS, CDR2 YFSETQ. Trimming stripped 5 bases from V and 4 bases from J, with 12 bases between. The CDR3 spells CASSLETGYGYTF. The DNA for the CDR3 is TGCGCCAGCAGTCTGGAAACGGGCTATGGCTACACCTTC.

This clonotype has a count of ten or more. The chain combines TRBV28 with TRBJ1-1; D is unresolved. Trimming cost V 5 bases and J 7 bases, with 8 bases left between them. The CDR3 is made up of 11 amino acids. CDR1 and CDR2 from the germline V gene are MDHEN and SYDVKM. The CDR3 DNA reads as TGTGCCAGCAGTCTAGAAGGTGAAGCTTTCTTT. Encoded protein: CASSLEGEAFF.

This clonotype came up a few times. The rearrangement uses TRBV2 and TRBJ2-2; the match to TRBD1 covers 10 bases. The V and J ends lost 4 bases and 6 bases, in that order; junction bases with no gene match: 5. CDR1 is SNHLY and CDR2 is FYNNEI in the germline V gene. The CDR3 sequence is 15 residues long. CDR3: CASSGDRGVSGELFF. CDR3 nucleotide sequence: TGTGCCAGCAGTGGGGACAGGGGAGTTTCCGGGGAGCTGTTTTTT. Combining the CDR3 with reference TRBV2 and TRBJ2-2 gives the whole variable domain EPEVTQTPSHQVTQMGQEVILRCVPISNHLYFYWYRQILGQKVEFLVSFYNNEISEKSEIFDDQFSVERPDGSNFTLKIRSTKLEDSAMYFCASSGDRGVSGELFFGEGSRLTVL.

Concerning this clonotype itself: A read error may be the cause here, since a much bigger clone is one base away. In this CDR3 the conserved last residue, phenylalanine or tryptophan, is missing, so a read error is likely. The V gene is TRBV28, the J gene TRBJ2-7, with D tentatively TRBD2 (7 bases). V was pared by 6 bases and J by 7 bases, with 25 bases between. The CDR3 is 16 amino acids. Per the germline V gene, CDR1 is MDHEN and CDR2 is SYDVKM. The CDR3 here is CASSRWRGGGLREQYL. For the CDR3, the DNA is TGTGCCAGCAGCCGTTGGAGGGGCGGGGGCCTGAGGGAGCAGTACCTC.

This clonotype was picked up a small number of times. The chain uses TRBV19 and TRBJ2-7; no clear D. The germline gives CDR1 LNHDA, CDR2 SQIVND (reference sequence). V was clipped by 6 bases and J by 0 bases, with 15 bases between them. This CDR3 comprises 15 residues. The CDR3 protein is CASSPRTTPSYEQYF. CDR3 nucleotides: TGTGCCAGTAGCCCGCGGACCACCCCCTCCTACGAGCAGTACTTC. The variable domain in full, completed from reference TRBV19 and TRBJ2-7, reads DGGITQSPKYLFRKEGQNVTLSCEQNLNHDAMYWYRQDPGQGLRLIYYSQIVNDFQKGDIAEGYSVSREKKESFPLTVTSAQKNPTAFYLCASSPRTTPSYEQYFGPGTRLTVT.

The chain couples TRBV28 to TRBJ1-5; D possibly corresponds to TRBD1 (6 bases). The germline gives CDR1 MDHEN, CDR2 SYDVKM. The CDR3 spans 15 residues. V was pared by 6 bases and J by 2 bases, with 14 bases between. CDR3 DNA: TGTGCCAGCAGGGATACAGGGATAGGCAATCAGCCCCAGCATTTT. Translation: CASRDTGIGNQPQHF.

In its sample, this clonotype was seen a few times. V usage is TRBV4-1 and J usage is TRBJ1-2, with a possible D match to TRBD1 (6 bases). This CDR3 comprises 15 residues. V lost 0 bases and J 2 bases, leaving 10 bases between the germline ends. Per the germline V gene, CDR1 is MGHRA and CDR2 is YSYEKL. The CDR3 region has the DNA TGCGCCAGCAGCCAAGAACCCACAGGGAACTATGGCTACACCTTC. Translation gives CASSQEPTGNYGYTF.

This clonotype has more than one count but fewer than ten. The chain couples TRBV7-9 to TRBJ2-3, with 14 bases identical to TRBD2. There are 15 residues in the CDR3. The junction had 5 bases not matched to a gene; V was cut back by 5 bases and J by 7 bases. The germline gives CDR1 SEHNR, CDR2 FQNEAQ (reference sequence). The CDR3: CASSRTSGRYYTQYF. The CDR3 DNA reads as TGTGCCAGCAGCCGGACTAGCGGGAGGTATTATACGCAGTATTTT.